This passage covers 13 T cell receptor beta chains from one sample sequenced in a study of blood T cell repertoires in COVID-19. Measured with immunoSEQ multiplex PCR; TCRdb has only the in-frame clones, and not every one. Counted here are fewer than 200,000 clones, about 89% occurring once; the ten biggest clones make up about 1.9%. The specimen was peripheral blood. These receptor sequences come from a man between 18 and 29 years old who had recovered from COVID-19.

This chain joins TRBV10-3 and TRBJ2-3; 9 bases match TRBD2. The germline V gene has CDR1 ENHRY and CDR2 SYGVKD. The CDR3 loop spans 15 amino acids. V was pared by 1 base and J by 4 bases, with 3 bases of the junction left unmatched. The CDR3 sequence: CAISEFSGSPDTQYF. The CDR3, as DNA: TGTGCCATCAGTGAGTTTAGCGGGAGCCCAGATACGCAGTATTTT.

V usage is TRBV14 and J usage is TRBJ2-2, with 8 bases lining up with TRBD2. CDR1 is SGHDN and CDR2 is FVKESK in the germline V gene. This CDR3 has 16 residues. V shed 4 bases and J 4 bases; nucleotides not matched to a gene: 8. The CDR3 sequence: CASSPRTAGVTGELFF. The CDR3 nucleotides are TGTGCCAGCAGCCCCCGTACAGCGGGAGTCACCGGGGAGCTGTTTTTT.

The V and J genes are TRBV12-3 or TRBV12-4 and TRBJ2-7, with D tentatively TRBD1 (6 bases). V was cut by 6 bases and J by 3 bases, with 6 bases left in between. The CDR3 contains 11 residues. The chain's CDR3 is CASSRGYEQYF. Here the CDR3 DNA reads TGTGCCAGCAGCAGGGGCTACGAGCAGTACTTC.

The chain has TRBV9 and TRBJ2-7; 11 bases match TRBD1. This CDR3 is built from 14 residues. Per the germline V gene, CDR1 is SGDLS and CDR2 is YYNGEE. V was clipped by 4 bases and J by 7 bases; unmatched bases: 7. The CDR3 is CASSLGQGAHEQYF. CDR3 bases: TGTGCCAGCAGCCTCGGACAGGGGGCGCATGAGCAGTACTTC.

CDR3 nucleotide sequence: TGCGCCAGCAGGGCCAGTTCTGAGGCTGAGCAGTTCTTC. It codes for CASRASSEAEQFF. The chain is built from TRBV10-1 and TRBJ2-1; D gene ambiguous. CDR1 is WNHNN and CDR2 is SYGVQD in the germline V gene (reference sequence). CDR3 length equals 13 residues. V was shortened by 6 bases and J by 9 bases, with 15 bases between the two germline ends.

In its sample, this clone was seen once. The chain joins TRBV6-5 to TRBJ1-5, with no clear D. The germline V gene encodes CDR1 MNHEY and CDR2 SVGAGI. The CDR3 is made up of 13 amino acids. Trimming removed 5 bases from V and 10 bases from J, with 15 bases in between. CDR3 protein: CASSPFIGIPQHF. CDR3 nucleotide sequence: TGTGCCAGCAGTCCCTTCATCGGGATCCCCCAGCATTTT.

The chain joins TRBV9 to TRBJ2-7; 8 bases are a match to TRBD2. The CDR3 is 15 residues long. After removal of 4 bases from V and 2 bases from J, the junction contained 8 bases not matched to a gene. The germline gives CDR1 SGDLS, CDR2 YYNGEE. In DNA form, the CDR3 reads TGTGCCAGCAGCCACAGTAGCGGGACCCCCTACGAGCAGTACTTC. It is translated as CASSHSSGTPYEQYF.

The genes are TRBV13 and TRBJ2-1; a possible D gene is TRBD1 (7 bases). Trimming left V 2 bases short and J 7 bases short, with 15 bases between. The CDR3 is 15 residues long. CDR1 and CDR2 from the germline V gene are PRHDT and FYEKMQ (reference sequence). The CDR3 DNA follows: TGTGCCAGCAGCTTACCCAGGGGGGATACTAATGAGCAGTTCTTC. Residues: CASSLPRGDTNEQFF.

The chain carries TRBV4-3 and TRBJ2-7; 11 bases are a match to TRBD2. Unmatched junction bases numbered 2, after V lost 1 base and J lost 6 bases. There are 14 residues in the CDR3. Germline CDR1 and CDR2: LGHNA and YSLEER. The chain's CDR3 is CASSQVTSGSEQYF. The CDR3 region has the DNA TGCGCCAGCAGCCAAGTTACTAGCGGGAGCGAGCAGTACTTC.

The gene calls are TRBV7-8 and TRBJ2-5, with TRBD2 matching 9 bases. CDR3 length: 16 amino acids. Germline values: CDR1 SGHVS, CDR2 FQNEAQ. V shed 4 bases and J 3 bases; nucleotides not matched to a gene: 9. The chain's CDR3 is CASSSSISSGKETQYF. The CDR3 nucleotides read TGTGCCAGCAGCTCTTCCATCTCTAGCGGGAAAGAGACCCAGTACTTC. Together with reference TRBV7-8 and TRBJ2-5, the CDR3 gives the full variable domain: GAGVSQSPRYKVAKRGQDVALRCDPISGHVSLFWYQQALGQGPEFLTYFQNEAQLDKSGLPSDRFFAERPEGSVSTLKIQRTQQEDSAVYLCASSSSISSGKETQYFGPGTRLLVL.

The chain couples TRBV5-5 to TRBJ1-1; 8 bases fit TRBD1. V lost 8 bases and J lost 8; bases outside the gene matches: 5. The length of the CDR3 is 11 residues. The germline gives CDR1 SGHKS, CDR2 YYEKEE (reference sequence). The CDR3 loop is CASQGAVEAFF. As DNA, the CDR3 is TGTGCCAGTCAGGGGGCTGTGGAAGCTTTCTTT.

This clone is a singleton in its sample. The chain carries TRBV7-2 and TRBJ1-3; 7 positions agree with TRBD1. Germline trimming cut 3 bases from V and 0 bases from J; bases unmatched to any gene: 5. Germline values: CDR1 SGHTA, CDR2 FQGNSA. The CDR3 is made up of 16 amino acids. The chain's CDR3 is CASSLTGLDSGNTIYF. The CDR3, as DNA: TGTGCCAGCAGCTTGACAGGGTTGGACTCTGGAAACACCATATATTTT.

The DNA for the CDR3 is TGCGCCAGCAGCTTGAGTAGGGGGAGCGGCTATGAGCAGTTCTTC. Translation: CASSLSRGSGYEQFF. The chain is built from TRBV5-1 and TRBJ2-1, with D maybe TRBD1 (6 bases). The CDR3 extends over 15 amino acids. Trimming took 1 base from V and 8 from J, leaving 16 bases between them. Germline CDR1 reads SGHRS; CDR2 reads YFSETQ.